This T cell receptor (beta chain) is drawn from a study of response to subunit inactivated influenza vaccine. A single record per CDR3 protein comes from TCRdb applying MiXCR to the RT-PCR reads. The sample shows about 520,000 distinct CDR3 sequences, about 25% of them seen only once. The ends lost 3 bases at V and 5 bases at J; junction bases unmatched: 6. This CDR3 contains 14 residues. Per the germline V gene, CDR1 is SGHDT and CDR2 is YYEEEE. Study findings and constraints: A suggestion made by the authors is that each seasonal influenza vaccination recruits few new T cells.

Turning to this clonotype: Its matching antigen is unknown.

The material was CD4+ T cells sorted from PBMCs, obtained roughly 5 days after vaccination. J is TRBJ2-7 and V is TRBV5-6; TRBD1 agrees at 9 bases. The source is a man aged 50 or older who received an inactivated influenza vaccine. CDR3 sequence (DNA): TGTGCCAGCAGCTGGGGGACAGGGCTGAACGAGCAGTACTTC. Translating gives CASSWGTGLNEQYF.